This TCR beta chain was sequenced for a study of identical twins. Overall study results and limits: Models underestimated TCR alpha sharing (out-of-frame) in monozygotic twins. Some out-of-frame alpha sequences were shared by twins, and these showed excess low generation probability.

This clonotype appeared a few times. Its antigen is not identified. This CDR3 has 13 amino acids. V shed 10 bases and J shed 4 bases, with 11 bases lying between them. TCRdb analysed the 5' RACE reads with MiXCR anew, one entry per CDR3 protein. The data hold around 200,000 distinct CDR3 sequences, with about a tenth observed a single time. The rearrangement joins TRBV12-3 or TRBV12-4 to TRBJ2-6; D call uncertain. The source is a woman between 18 and 29 years old in good health. The sample comprised memory (CD45RO+) T cells sorted from blood. The CDR3 loop reads CANLHAGANVLTF. Written as DNA, the CDR3 is TGTGCCAACCTCCACGCGGGGGCCAACGTCCTGACTTTC.